A selection of T cell receptor beta chains follows, all from one sample in a study of technical replicates of blood from a few donors. Sequenced by immunoSEQ multiplex PCR; TCRdb stores in-frame clones only, minus some. The sample comprises tens of thousands of clones, about 91% of which are singletons, and 0.27% rests with the top ten. Sequencing was performed on T cells isolated from PBMCs. Receptors were obtained from a human donor in good health. CDR3s include the opening cysteine and the closing phenylalanine or tryptophan. D genes are given only for firm matches. Size values are once, few and many counts, or a class for expanded clones, and some rows have none.

v_call	clone_size	j_call	d_call	cdr3_nt	cdr3_aa
TRBV15	-	TRBJ2-7	TRBD1	TGTGCCACCAGCCTTGGACGGGACAGGGGCTACGAGCAGTACTTC	CATSLGRDRGYEQYF
TRBV6-1	-	TRBJ1-1	-	TGTGCCAGCATCAGGATTTTAGACACTGAAGCTTTCTTT	CASIRILDTEAFF
TRBV5-6	-	TRBJ1-5	TRBD1	TGTGCCAGCAGCGCTGGACAGGCCTCCAGCCCCCAGCATTTT	CASSAGQASSPQHF
TRBV29-1	-	TRBJ2-7	TRBD2	TGCAGCGTGGGGAGGCTAGCGGGTTACGAGCAGTACTTC	CSVGRLAGYEQYF
TRBV7-9	-	TRBJ1-5	TRBD1	TGTGCCAGCAGCCCTACCGGGGACAGCCCTTATAGCAATCAGCATTTT	CASSPTGDSPYSNQHF
TRBV5-1	-	TRBJ2-1	-	TGCGCCAGCAGCATGCGACAGGCAAGGTCGAATGAGCAGTTCTTC	CASSMRQARSNEQFF
TRBV27	-	TRBJ2-7	TRBD1	TGTGCCAGCAGCTACGGACAGGTTAGCTACGAGCAGTACTTC	CASSYGQVSYEQYF
TRBV6-5	once	TRBJ1-1	TRBD1	TGTGCCAGCAGTTACGGGCCACAGGGGGGGGCTTTCTTT	CASSYGPQGGAFF
TRBV23-1	-	TRBJ1-2	-	TGCGCCAGCAGTCATTTTGAGGACAATCTTCACTATGGCTACACCTTC	CASSHFEDNLHYGYTF
TRBV6-6	-	TRBJ2-3	TRBD1	TGTGCCAGCAGTAGAGACAGGGCGGAGGCAGATACGCAGTATTTT	CASSRDRAEADTQYF
TRBV11-2	-	TRBJ2-3	-	TGTGCCAGCAGCTCCCCGGAGCCGCAGTATTTT	CASSSPEPQYF
TRBV29-1	-	TRBJ2-3	-	TGCAGCGTTGCGTGGAGGTCCCTCACAGATACGCAGTATTTT	CSVAWRSLTDTQYF
TRBV6-1	-	TRBJ2-5	-	TGTGCCAGCAGTGAATTAGGCGGGACGGGACAAGAGACCCAGTACTTC	CASSELGGTGQETQYF
TRBV5-4	-	TRBJ2-7	-	TGTGCCAGCAGCGAAATCGACAGGACAACCTACGAGCAGTACTTC	CASSEIDRTTYEQYF
TRBV29-1	-	TRBJ2-5	TRBD2	TGCAGCGTTGAAGATGGGAGGGTGGGGTACCAAGAGACCCAGTACTTC	CSVEDGRVGYQETQYF
TRBV27	-	TRBJ1-5	-	TGTGCCAGCAGTTTGTTCCAGAATAATCAGCCCCAGCATTTT	CASSLFQNNQPQHF
TRBV25-1	once	TRBJ2-2	TRBD2	TGTGCCAGCAGTGAAAGCAAGTACGGGAGGGCCCGAGGGGAGCTGTTTTTT	CASSESKYGRARGELFF
TRBV6-1	-	TRBJ1-4	TRBD1	TGTGCCAGCAGGGGCCGGGACAGGGCTAATGAAAAACTGTTTTTT	CASRGRDRANEKLFF
TRBV27	-	TRBJ1-6	-	TGTGCCAGCAGTTTAGAGGGCAGCTCCTATAATTCACCCCTCCACTTT	CASSLEGSSYNSPLHF
TRBV9	-	TRBJ2-3	TRBD2	TGTGCCAGCAGCGACCGGATAGCGGGGGGCCCAGATACGCAGTATTTT	CASSDRIAGGPDTQYF
TRBV14	once	TRBJ2-5	-	TGTGCCAGCAGCCAAGTAGGAGTCCAGACCCAGTACTTC	CASSQVGVQTQYF
TRBV7-9	-	TRBJ1-3	-	TGTGCCAGCAGCTTAGCGGCAGGGATTGGAAACACCATATATTTT	CASSLAAGIGNTIYF
TRBV5-5	-	TRBJ2-7	TRBD1	TGTGCCAGCACCACAGGGGGCCCTTACGAGCAGTACTTC	CASTTGGPYEQYF
TRBV29-1	-	TRBJ2-7	-	TGCAGCGTTATTGTCGGGGTTGGCTACGAGCAGTACTTC	CSVIVGVGYEQYF
TRBV29-1	-	TRBJ2-6	TRBD2	TGCAGCGTTGAAGTAGCGGGGGGCTTTTCTGGGGCCAACGTCCTGACTTTC	CSVEVAGGFSGANVLTF
TRBV2	-	TRBJ2-7	TRBD1	TGTGCCAGCAAGTGGCTCTCGGGACAGGGGGTATCTGCGCAGTACTTC	CASKWLSGQGVSAQYF
TRBV6-5	-	TRBJ2-7	-	TGTGCCAGCAGGCCAGAATCGGGAGCCTACGAGCAGTACTTC	CASRPESGAYEQYF
TRBV4-2	-	TRBJ1-3	TRBD1	TGTGCCAGCAGCCAACCCGGGAGGGGGCCCGGGCTCGTTGGTAACACCATATATTTT	CASSQPGRGPGLVGNTIYF
TRBV2	-	TRBJ2-1	-	TGTGCCAGCAGTGTACTAGGCAATGCCTACAATGAGCAGTTCTTC	CASSVLGNAYNEQFF
TRBV6-5	-	TRBJ2-7	-	TGTGCCAGCAGTTACTCGAGACAGGCACTCTACGAGCAGTACTTC	CASSYSRQALYEQYF
TRBV6-5	-	TRBJ2-5	-	TGTGCCAGCAGTTGGGGTGGCGGGGAGACCCAGTACTTC	CASSWGGGETQYF
TRBV6-5	-	TRBJ1-2	TRBD1	TGTGCCAGCAGTTACTACACAGGGGATGGCTACACCTTC	CASSYYTGDGYTF
TRBV11-2	-	TRBJ2-5	-	TGTGCCAGCAGCTTAGAGCGGGTAGAGACCCAGTACTTC	CASSLERVETQYF
TRBV9	few	TRBJ2-1	TRBD1	TGTGCCAGCAGCGCGGGACAGGGGGCCTACAATGAGCAGTTCTTC	CASSAGQGAYNEQFF
TRBV19	-	TRBJ1-2	-	TGTGCCAGTAGTACGACGGACAGCTCTAACTATGGCTACACCTTC	CASSTTDSSNYGYTF
TRBV11-3	-	TRBJ2-7	-	TGTGCCAGCAGCTTAGTTGGGTCTTCAGGCGAGCAGTACTTC	CASSLVGSSGEQYF
TRBV13	once	TRBJ1-1	-	TGTGCCAGCAGCTTATTCGGAGAGAACACTGAAGCTTTCTTT	CASSLFGENTEAFF
TRBV6-5	-	TRBJ1-2	-	TGTGCCAGCAGTTACCCCGGGATTGCTGGCTACACCTTC	CASSYPGIAGYTF
TRBV19	-	TRBJ1-1	-	TGTGCCAGTAGTATGGATCCCGGGGACACTGAAGCTTTCTTT	CASSMDPGDTEAFF
TRBV10-3	-	TRBJ1-1	TRBD1	TGTGCCATCAGCGACAGGGGGAAGGCGCTGAACACTGAAGCTTTCTTT	CAISDRGKALNTEAFF
TRBV5-1	-	TRBJ1-1	TRBD1	TGCGCCAGCAGCCGGGTGATAATTTGGGACAGGGGTAGTAGAGCTTTCTTT	CASSRVIIWDRGSRAFF
TRBV19	once	TRBJ1-2	TRBD1	TGTGCCAGTAGTATAGGGGGACAGGGGGTGAATGGCTACACCTTC	CASSIGGQGVNGYTF
TRBV5-1	-	TRBJ2-5	-	TGCGCCAGCAGCCTACTACAAGAGACCCAGTACTTC	CASSLLQETQYF
TRBV7-9	-	TRBJ2-1	-	TGTGCCAGCCTCTCTAGTGTGAAGCAGTTCTTC	CASLSSVKQFF
TRBV6-1	-	TRBJ2-7	TRBD2	TGTGCCAGCATCAGAAGCGGGGGCCTAACCTACGAGCAGTACTTC	CASIRSGGLTYEQYF
TRBV27	-	TRBJ2-7	TRBD1	TGTGCCAGCAGTTTGGGGGACAGATCTGTATACGAGCAGTACTTC	CASSLGDRSVYEQYF
TRBV28	-	TRBJ1-2	-	TGTGCCAGCAGTTCTCGAGACTATGGCTACACCTTC	CASSSRDYGYTF
TRBV18	-	TRBJ2-3	TRBD2	TGTGCCAGCTCAAATACGATTACTAGCGGGGCCGATACGCAGTATTTT	CASSNTITSGADTQYF
TRBV13	-	TRBJ2-3	TRBD1	TGTGCCAGCAGCCCTCGGGGACAGGGTTCAGATACGCAGTATTTT	CASSPRGQGSDTQYF
TRBV5-1	-	TRBJ2-3	TRBD2	TGCGCCAGCAGCTTGGGGGCGGGGGACACAGATACGCAGTATTTT	CASSLGAGDTDTQYF
TRBV6-5	once	TRBJ1-6	TRBD1	TGTGCCAGCAGACAGGGGAATTCACCCCTCCACTTT	CASRQGNSPLHF